These T cell receptor beta chains were read from a single sample in a study of identical twins. TCRdb independently ran MiXCR on the 5' RACE reads; one entry per CDR3 protein. The profile covers around 490,000 distinct CDR3 sequences, with 20% to 25% appearing a single time and approximately 0.49% taken by the ten largest. The same data also went into a second study, on yellow fever vaccine responses in identical twins.

Sequenced: CD4+ T cells sorted from blood. These receptors were obtained from a woman aged 18-35 years in good health. Both conserved end residues are part of each CDR3. D genes are given only for firm matches. Part of the rows lack a size; the others show once, few, many or a class for expanded clones.

size: -
V: TRBV7-9
D: -
J: TRBJ2-3
DNA: TGTGCCAGCAGCTTAGTCGTCGGATACACAGATACGCAGTATTTT
CDR3: CASSLVVGYTDTQYF

size: -
V: TRBV5-1
D: -
J: TRBJ2-4
DNA: TGCGCCAGCAGCGGGGTGGGGGTTCAGTACTTC
CDR3: CASSGVGVQYF

size: few
V: TRBV6-1
D: TRBD1
J: TRBJ1-6
DNA: TGTGCCAGCAGTCCCAAGACAGGGTCACTTTCACCCCTCCACTTT
CDR3: CASSPKTGSLSPLHF

size: -
V: TRBV5-5
D: TRBD1
J: TRBJ1-5
DNA: TGTGCCAGCAGCTTGGGACAGGGGCCCTTCGGGCCCCAGCATTTT
CDR3: CASSLGQGPFGPQHF

size: -
V: TRBV27
D: -
J: TRBJ1-2
DNA: TGTGCCAGCAGCAGGGTTAGTGGCTATGGCTACACCTTC
CDR3: CASSRVSGYGYTF

size: few
V: TRBV28
D: -
J: TRBJ2-1
DNA: TGTGCCAGCAAACGGAGCGCAGGGACCTACAATGAGCAGTTCTTC
CDR3: CASKRSAGTYNEQFF

size: -
V: TRBV18
D: TRBD2
J: TRBJ2-7
DNA: TGTGCCAGCTCTAGCGGGGAGTACTACGAGCAGTACTTC
CDR3: CASSSGEYYEQYF

size: -
V: TRBV6-5
D: -
J: TRBJ2-2
DNA: TGTGCCAGCAAAGTGGGGGCCGGGGAGCTGTTTTTT
CDR3: CASKVGAGELFF

size: -
V: TRBV20-1
D: TRBD2
J: TRBJ2-1
DNA: TGCAGTGCTCCCTCTCAGGTAGCGGGGAGGCTCGGTGAGCAGTTCTTC
CDR3: CSAPSQVAGRLGEQFF

size: once
V: TRBV20-1
D: -
J: TRBJ2-3
DNA: TGCAGTGCTAAAGTAGGAAGCACAGATACGCAGTATTTT
CDR3: CSAKVGSTDTQYF

size: -
V: TRBV24-1
D: -
J: TRBJ2-5
DNA: TGTGCCACCAGTGATCCTCCGGGCAGCGTAAGGTACCAAGAGACCCAGTACTTC
CDR3: CATSDPPGSVRYQETQYF

size: few
V: TRBV12-3/TRBV12-4
D: -
J: TRBJ2-1
DNA: TGTGCCAGCAGTTTAAGAGCCACTAACAATGAGCAGTTCTTC
CDR3: CASSLRATNNEQFF

size: -
V: TRBV29-1
D: TRBD2
J: TRBJ2-3
DNA: TGCAGCGTTGCTGGGGAGACTAGCGGGAGGGTCTCGACAGATACGCAGTATTTT
CDR3: CSVAGETSGRVSTDTQYF

size: few
V: TRBV12-3/TRBV12-4
D: -
J: TRBJ1-4
DNA: TGTGCCAGCAGTCCCGACAGGATGTCAACTAATGAAAAACTGTTTTTT
CDR3: CASSPDRMSTNEKLFF

size: few
V: TRBV5-1
D: TRBD2
J: TRBJ2-3
DNA: TGCGCCAGCAGCTATGGACTAGTGAGCACAGATACGCAGTATTTT
CDR3: CASSYGLVSTDTQYF

size: few
V: TRBV5-1
D: -
J: TRBJ1-5
DNA: TGCGCCAGCAGCTTGGATTACCGTGGCAATCAGCCCCAGCATTTT
CDR3: CASSLDYRGNQPQHF

size: few
V: TRBV7-2
D: TRBD1
J: TRBJ1-2
DNA: TGTGCCAGCAGCTATACAGGGGGCCTTATCAATGGCTACACCTTC
CDR3: CASSYTGGLINGYTF

size: few
V: TRBV12-3/TRBV12-4
D: -
J: TRBJ2-7
DNA: TGTGCCAGCAGTAGAGCGGGCGGCTACGAGCAGTACTTC
CDR3: CASSRAGGYEQYF

size: few
V: TRBV24-1
D: -
J: TRBJ1-2
DNA: TGTGCCACCAGTGATTTGAGAGGGAATGGCTACACCTTC
CDR3: CATSDLRGNGYTF

size: -
V: TRBV5-1
D: TRBD2
J: TRBJ2-1
DNA: TGCGCCAGCAGCGCCCCCGGTTTAGCGGGCCTGAGGGGCAATGAGCAGTTCTTC
CDR3: CASSAPGLAGLRGNEQFF

size: -
V: TRBV28
D: -
J: TRBJ2-2
DNA: TGTGCCAGCAGACAGGGCGGGGGTAACACCGGGGAGCTGTTTTTT
CDR3: CASRQGGGNTGELFF

size: few
V: TRBV12-3/TRBV12-4
D: TRBD2
J: TRBJ2-2
DNA: TGTGCCAGCAGTGGGCTAGCGGGAGGTACCGGGGAGCTGTTTTTT
CDR3: CASSGLAGGTGELFF

size: -
V: TRBV20-1
D: -
J: TRBJ2-2
DNA: TGCAGTGCTCGGGGGGCCTACACCGGGGAGCTGTTTTTT
CDR3: CSARGAYTGELFF

size: many
V: TRBV12-3/TRBV12-4
D: -
J: TRBJ2-1
DNA: TGTGCCAGCAGCGCCAGGGACAACTCCTACAATGAGCAGTTCTTC
CDR3: CASSARDNSYNEQFF

size: few
V: TRBV10-3
D: -
J: TRBJ1-2
DNA: TGTGCCATCAGTGAGGGATCGGGACAAATTTTAAGCTACACCTTC
CDR3: CAISEGSGQILSYTF

size: -
V: TRBV3-1
D: TRBD2
J: TRBJ2-1
DNA: TGTGCCAGCAGCCAACTTTATACCCAAGGGACTACCTTC
CDR3: CASSQLYTQGTTF

size: few
V: TRBV5-1
D: TRBD2
J: TRBJ2-1
DNA: TGCGCCAGCAGCTTGGCCCGGGGAGCGGGGTCCTACAATGAGCAGTTCTTC
CDR3: CASSLARGAGSYNEQFF

size: -
V: TRBV7-9
D: -
J: TRBJ1-2
DNA: TGTGCCAGCAAACTTACTGGAGGGGATGGCTACACCTTC
CDR3: CASKLTGGDGYTF

size: few
V: TRBV12-3/TRBV12-4
D: TRBD2
J: TRBJ2-7
DNA: TGTGCCAGCAGTGGGGGACTAGCGGGAGGGCCCGGCGACGAGCAGTACTTC
CDR3: CASSGGLAGGPGDEQYF

size: -
V: TRBV5-1
D: TRBD2
J: TRBJ2-3
DNA: TGCGCCAGCAAAAGGGAAACTAGCGGCGGGGCGGATACGCAGTATTTT
CDR3: CASKRETSGGADTQYF

size: -
V: TRBV20-1
D: -
J: TRBJ2-1
DNA: TGCAGTGCTACGACAGAGTATCCTTACAATGAGCAGTTCTTC
CDR3: CSATTEYPYNEQFF

size: -
V: TRBV6-5
D: TRBD2
J: TRBJ2-3
DNA: TGTGCCAGCAGTTATGGAAGCGGGGGGGCAGATACGCAGTATTTT
CDR3: CASSYGSGGADTQYF

size: -
V: TRBV3-1
D: -
J: TRBJ1-1
DNA: TGTGCCAGCAGCCAAGATTATGCGCGCACTGAAGCTTTCTTT
CDR3: CASSQDYARTEAFF

size: once
V: TRBV3-1
D: -
J: TRBJ1-1
DNA: TGTGCCAGCAGCCTCAGAGCGGGGTCGGGAGCTTTCTTT
CDR3: CASSLRAGSGAFF

size: -
V: TRBV6-6
D: -
J: TRBJ2-7
DNA: TGTGCCAGCAGGCCCGGGGGTCTATACGAGCAGTACTTC
CDR3: CASRPGGLYEQYF

size: few
V: TRBV4-1
D: -
J: TRBJ2-5
DNA: TGCGCCAGCAGCCAAGACAACGGGGGATTGACCCAGTACTTC
CDR3: CASSQDNGGLTQYF

size: -
V: TRBV5-1
D: -
J: TRBJ1-1
DNA: TGCGCCAGCGGCTTTTCGGGCACTGAAGCTTTCTTT
CDR3: CASGFSGTEAFF

size: few
V: TRBV9
D: TRBD2
J: TRBJ2-1
DNA: TGTGCCAGCAGCGGACTAGCGGGGAACAATGAGCAGTTCTTC
CDR3: CASSGLAGNNEQFF

size: few
V: TRBV12-3/TRBV12-4
D: -
J: TRBJ1-1
DNA: TGTGCCAGCAGTTTACAAGGGGGAACGGAAGAAGCTTTCTTT
CDR3: CASSLQGGTEEAFF

size: -
V: TRBV4-1
D: TRBD2
J: TRBJ2-2
DNA: TGCGCCAGCAGCTACGGGACTAGCGGGAGCGGGACCGGGGAGCTGTTTTTT
CDR3: CASSYGTSGSGTGELFF

size: -
V: TRBV2
D: -
J: TRBJ1-5
DNA: TGTGCCAGCAGTGATGACAGCACCCTTCCCCAGCATTTT
CDR3: CASSDDSTLPQHF

size: -
V: TRBV12-3/TRBV12-4
D: TRBD2
J: TRBJ2-2
DNA: TGTGCCAGCAGTTTAGAGAGATTCCAGGGTCTAGCGGGAGAGGACACCGGGGAGCTGTTTTTT
CDR3: CASSLERFQGLAGEDTGELFF

size: -
V: TRBV12-3/TRBV12-4
D: -
J: TRBJ1-4
DNA: TGTGCCAGCAGACTTAGGGGGAGTGAAAAACTGTTTTTT
CDR3: CASRLRGSEKLFF

size: few
V: TRBV6-5
D: TRBD1
J: TRBJ2-1
DNA: TGTGCCAGCAGTTACTCATGGACAGGGGATCGCAATGAGCAGTTCTTC
CDR3: CASSYSWTGDRNEQFF